This TCR beta chain originates from a study of T cell responses to AZD1222 COVID-19 vaccine. Points from the study as a whole: Baseline antibody screening turned up just six or seven seropositive AZD1222 recipients. Most donors were white British and more were female, and clonal diversity was possibly underestimated. Among vaccine-associated CD4 TCRs, coverage spanned spike, with dominance at 160-218 and 743-854.

On this clone: The antigen remains undetermined.

Assay used: immunoSEQ multiplex PCR; TCRdb lists only in-frame clones, some missing. The data contain 180,000 or so clones, over 85% of them singletons. This CDR3 comprises 14 residues. J gave up 1 base and V 6 bases, and 3 bases lay outside the gene matches. Per germline, CDR1 LNHDA and CDR2 SQIVND (reference sequence). This material consisted of peripheral blood, taken 28 days after the second dose of the MenACWY control vaccine. The TCR sequence derives from an adult who received the MenACWY meningococcal vaccine as a control. The chain recombines TRBV19 with TRBJ1-2; TRBD1 aligns across 9 bases. The CDR3 protein is CASSTGGLNYGYTF. The CDR3 coding sequence is TGTGCCAGTAGCACAGGGGGCCTTAACTATGGCTACACCTTC.